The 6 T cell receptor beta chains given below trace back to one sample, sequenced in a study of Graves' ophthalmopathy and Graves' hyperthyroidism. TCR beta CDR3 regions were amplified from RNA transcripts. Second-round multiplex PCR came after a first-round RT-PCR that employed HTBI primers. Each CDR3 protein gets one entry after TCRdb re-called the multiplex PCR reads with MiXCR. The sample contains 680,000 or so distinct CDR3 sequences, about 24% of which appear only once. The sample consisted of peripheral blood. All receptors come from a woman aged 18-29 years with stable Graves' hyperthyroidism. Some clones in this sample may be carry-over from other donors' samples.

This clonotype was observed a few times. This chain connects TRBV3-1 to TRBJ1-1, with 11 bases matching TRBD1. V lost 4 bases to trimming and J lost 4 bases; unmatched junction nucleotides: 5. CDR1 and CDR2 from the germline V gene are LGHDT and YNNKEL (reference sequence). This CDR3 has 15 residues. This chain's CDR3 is CASSRRTGGLTEAFF. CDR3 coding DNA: TGTGCCAGCAGCCGGCGGACAGGGGGCCTCACTGAAGCTTTCTTT.

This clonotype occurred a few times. Here the CDR3 DNA reads TGTGCCAGCAGCAGAGAGAAAGCTTTCTTT. Amino acid sequence: CASSREKAFF. V gene TRBV6-2 or TRBV6-3 combines with J gene TRBJ1-1; D remains ambiguous. There are 10 residues in the CDR3. Germline V gene lookup returns CDR1 MNHEY and CDR2 SVGEGT. V lost 6 bases, J lost 9 bases, and 8 bases lay in between.

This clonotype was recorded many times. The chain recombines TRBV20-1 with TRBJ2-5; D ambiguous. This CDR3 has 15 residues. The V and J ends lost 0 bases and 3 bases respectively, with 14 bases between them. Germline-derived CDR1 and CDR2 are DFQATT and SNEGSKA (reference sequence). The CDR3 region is CSARDTRRYEETQYF. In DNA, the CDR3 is TGCAGTGCTAGAGATACCCGCAGGTACGAAGAGACCCAGTACTTC.

The CDR3 region is CASSLTGMIGELFF. For the CDR3, the DNA is TGCGCCAGCAGCTTGACAGGGATGATCGGGGAGCTGTTTTTT. The V call is TRBV5-1, the J call TRBJ2-2; tentative D call: TRBD1 (6 bases). The CDR3 spans 14 residues. CDR1 and CDR2 from the germline V gene are SGHRS and YFSETQ. V was clipped by 1 base and J by 7 bases, with 11 bases between them.

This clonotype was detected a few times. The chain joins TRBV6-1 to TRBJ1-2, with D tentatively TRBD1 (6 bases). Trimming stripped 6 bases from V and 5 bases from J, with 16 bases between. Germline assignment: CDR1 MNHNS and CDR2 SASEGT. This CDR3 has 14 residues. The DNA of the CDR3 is TGTGCCAGCAGCAAACAGGGAGCCTCGTATGGCTACACCTTC. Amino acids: CASSKQGASYGYTF.

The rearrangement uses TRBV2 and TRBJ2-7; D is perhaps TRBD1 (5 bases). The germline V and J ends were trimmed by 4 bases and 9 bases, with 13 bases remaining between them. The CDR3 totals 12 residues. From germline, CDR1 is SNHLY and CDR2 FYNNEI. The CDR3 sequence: CASSVGQSGQYF. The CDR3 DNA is TGTGCCAGCAGTGTCGGACAATCAGGGCAGTACTTC.